Shown below are 27 T cell receptor beta chains from a single sample sequenced in a study of early stage breast cancer tumors. Assay: immunoSEQ multiplex PCR; the TCRdb copy retains only in-frame clones and omits some. The sample shows around 31,000 clones, roughly 77% of them seen only once. The source material was breast tumor tissue. Receptors originate from a person aged 30-39 years with breast cancer.

The gene calls are TRBV4-1 and TRBJ2-1; 7 bases map to TRBD2. This CDR3 spans 14 amino acids. The V segment lost 6 bases and the J segment 6 bases; nucleotides outside the gene matches: 8. Looked up from germline, CDR1 is MGHRA and CDR2 is YSYEKL. The CDR3 nucleotides read TGCGCCAGCAGGTCCAGCGGGATGAGCAATGAGCAGTTCTTC. Encoded protein: CASRSSGMSNEQFF.

This clone has more than one count but fewer than ten. V gene TRBV27 combines with J gene TRBJ2-6; 14 bases line up with TRBD2. The germline V gene has CDR1 MNHEY and CDR2 SMNVEV (reference sequence). After removal of 2 bases from V and 4 bases from J, the junction contained 7 bases not matched to a gene. The length of the CDR3 is 19 residues. CDR3 residues: CASSLGKGLAGAGANVLTF. The CDR3 DNA is TGTGCCAGCAGTTTAGGGAAGGGACTAGCGGGAGCCGGGGCCAACGTCCTGACTTTC.

This CDR3 reads CASSLNTGELFF. CDR3 nucleotide sequence: TGTGCCAGCAGCTTGAACACCGGGGAGCTGTTTTTT. This sequence joins TRBV7-9 and TRBJ2-2; D is unclear. The V gene lost 3 bases and the J gene lost 1 base, with 0 bases spanning the gap. This CDR3 spans 12 amino acids. Germline V gene lookup returns CDR1 SEHNR and CDR2 FQNEAQ (reference sequence).

In nucleotides, the CDR3 is TGTCTTCCTAGCGGGAGATCCGGGGAGCTGTTTTTT. It translates to CLPSGRSGELFF. V and J are TRBV30 and TRBJ2-2; 10 nucleotides agree with TRBD2. Germline V lookup: CDR1 GTSNPN, CDR2 SVGIG (reference sequence). The CDR3 covers 12 residues.

This rearrangement joins TRBV6-1 to TRBJ1-5; D not resolved. The CDR3 is made up of 15 amino acids. Germline V gene data show CDR1 as MNHNS and CDR2 as SASEGT. Trimming removed 3 bases at V and 1 base at J, with 10 bases between. The CDR3 DNA reads TGTGCCAGCAGTGAGTGGGGTTCGAGCAATCAGCCCCAGCATTTT. It yields the protein CASSEWGSSNQPQHF.

V usage is TRBV5-6 and J usage is TRBJ1-1, with D unresolved. Per germline, CDR1 SGHDT and CDR2 YYEEEE. Deletions cut 1 base from V and 0 bases from J, with 10 bases between. The CDR3 is 15 residues long. The chain's CDR3 is CASSLLGELNTEAFF. The CDR3, as DNA: TGTGCCAGCAGCTTGCTTGGGGAACTGAACACTGAAGCTTTCTTT.

The chain joins TRBV7-9 to TRBJ1-6, with D hard to call. Trimming cost V 1 base and J 5 bases, with 9 bases left between them. Germline CDR1 and CDR2: SEHNR and FQNEAQ (reference sequence). The CDR3 sequence is 15 residues long. The CDR3 DNA is TGTGCCAGCAGCTTAGGGCAGGTTGATAATTCACCCCTCCACTTT. Its protein is CASSLGQVDNSPLHF.

This clone showed up just a few times. The J gene is TRBJ1-5, the V gene TRBV7-9, with D perhaps matching TRBD1 (5 bases). Trimming pared 1 base from V and 4 bases from J, leaving 11 bases between. Germline V gives CDR1 SEHNR, CDR2 FQNEAQ (reference sequence). This CDR3 contains 15 residues. The CDR3 bases are TGTGCCAGCAGCTTAGAATCAGGGACGAATCAGCCCCAGCATTTT. Its protein product is CASSLESGTNQPQHF. The full variable domain, rest sourced from reference TRBV7-9 and TRBJ1-5, is DTGVSQNPRHKITKRGQNVTFRCDPISEHNRLYWYRQTLGQGPEFLTYFQNEAQLEKSRLLSDRFSAERPKGSFSTLEIQRTEQGDSAMYLCASSLESGTNQPQHFGDGTRLSIL.

CDR3 sequence reads: CASRWGADRNTEAFF. The CDR3 coding sequence is TGCGCCAGCAGGTGGGGAGCGGACAGAAACACTGAAGCTTTCTTT. The rearrangement uses TRBV5-1 and TRBJ1-1; D is perhaps TRBD1 (6 bases). Trimming cost V 5 bases and J 2 bases, with 16 bases left between them. The CDR3 totals 15 residues. Germline loops: CDR1 SGHRS, CDR2 YFSETQ. The variable domain in full, completed from reference TRBV5-1 and TRBJ1-1, reads KAGVTQTPRYLIKTRGQQVTLSCSPISGHRSVSWYQQTPGQGLQFLFEYFSETQRNKGNFPGRFSGRQFSNSRSEMNVSTLELGDSALYLCASRWGADRNTEAFFGQGTRLTVV.

The chain has TRBV19 and TRBJ1-5; 8 nucleotides match TRBD1. The germline V gene has CDR1 LNHDA and CDR2 SQIVND (reference sequence). The CDR3 consists of 14 residues. The V gene end was trimmed by 8 bases and the J gene end by 0 bases; junction bases not matched to a gene: 3. CDR3 sequence reads: CASGGQDSNQPQHF. CDR3 DNA sequence: TGTGCCAGTGGGGGACAGGATAGCAATCAGCCCCAGCATTTT.

The CDR3 reads CASSLDPRTDTQYF. CDR3 nucleotides: TGTGCCAGCAGCTTGGATCCCCGCACAGATACGCAGTATTTT. The genes are TRBV5-4 and TRBJ2-3; D unresolved. CDR1 is SGHNT and CDR2 is YYREEE in the germline V gene (reference sequence). The CDR3 covers 14 residues. V was shortened by 0 bases and J by 1 base, with 6 bases between the two germline ends. Complete variable domain (other parts from reference TRBV5-4 and TRBJ2-3): ETGVTQSPTHLIKTRGQQVTLRCSSQSGHNTVSWYQQALGQGPQFIFQYYREEENGRGNFPPRFSGLQFPNYSSELNVNALELDDSALYLCASSLDPRTDTQYFGPGTRLTVL.

The rearrangement joins TRBV7-6 to TRBJ2-1; no clear D. The CDR3 totals 12 residues. CDR1 and CDR2 from the germline V gene are SGHVS and FNYEAQ. Trimming removed 1 base from V and 7 bases from J, with 5 bases in between. CDR3 residues: CASSLVPNEQFF. The DNA of the CDR3 is TGTGCCAGCAGCTTAGTCCCTAATGAGCAGTTCTTC.

This clone appeared a few times. The J gene is TRBJ2-2, the V gene TRBV2, with 9 positions matching TRBD2. Losses at the gene ends were 2 bases for V and 3 bases for J; bases not matched to a gene: 4. CDR1 SNHLY and CDR2 FYNNEI come from the germline V gene. The CDR3 has 16 amino acids. CDR3 DNA sequence: TGTGCCAGCAGTGAACGGACTAGCGTATACACCGGGGAGCTGTTTTTT. Protein: CASSERTSVYTGELFF.

The sample holds a few counts of this clone. The rearrangement uses TRBV27 and TRBJ2-7, with TRBD2 as a possible D gene (5 bases). Looked up from germline, CDR1 is MNHEY and CDR2 is SMNVEV (reference sequence). The CDR3 sequence is 13 residues long. V lost 5 bases and J 3 bases, leaving 11 bases between the germline ends. The DNA of the CDR3 is TGTGCCAGCAGTCCACTAGGTGGCTACGAGCAGTACTTC. This sequence encodes CASSPLGGYEQYF.

The V call is TRBV28, the J call TRBJ2-3, with TRBD1 matching over 9 bases. Germline V CDR1 and CDR2: MDHEN, SYDVKM. J gave up 4 bases and V 10 bases, and 6 bases lay outside the gene matches. CDR3 length equals 13 residues. The CDR3 protein is CATEGTGSDTQYF. CDR3 nucleotide sequence: TGTGCCACCGAAGGGACAGGGTCAGATACGCAGTATTTT.

The chain recombines TRBV6-4 with TRBJ1-2, with 8 nucleotides matching TRBD1. Trimming removed 0 bases from V and 6 bases from J; junction bases left unmatched: 3. CDR3 length: 14 amino acids. CDR1 is MRHNA, CDR2 SNTAGT, per germline. The CDR3 loop is CASSDSRRGHGYTF. The CDR3 DNA follows: TGTGCCAGCAGTGACTCCCGCAGGGGGCATGGCTACACCTTC.

This chain connects TRBV5-4 to TRBJ1-1, with D possibly TRBD1 on 5 matching bases. The CDR3 sequence is 14 residues long. In germline, CDR1 is SGHNT, CDR2 YYREEE (reference sequence). Trimming took off 0 bases at V and 7 bases at J, with 13 bases between the two ends. The CDR3 sequence: CASSLVRDPNEAFF. The DNA for the CDR3 is TGTGCCAGCAGCTTGGTCAGGGACCCAAATGAAGCTTTCTTT.

The chain uses TRBV7-2 and TRBJ2-5, with TRBD2 matching 8 bases. The CDR3 totals 15 residues. Germline values: CDR1 SGHTA, CDR2 FQGNSA. Trimming at V came to 7 bases and at J to 5 bases, leaving 12 bases not matched to a gene. The CDR3: CASNPRAGGGETQYF. For the CDR3, the DNA is TGTGCCAGCAACCCCCGGGCGGGAGGCGGTGAGACCCAGTACTTC.

The chain combines TRBV5-1 with TRBJ2-7, with TRBD2 matching over 11 bases. This CDR3 contains 15 residues. Germline CDR1 SGHRS, CDR2 YFSETQ. The V gene end was trimmed by 4 bases and the J gene end by 4 bases; junction bases not matched to a gene: 7. CDR3: CASSPLLAGAYEQYF. CDR3 coding DNA: TGCGCCAGCAGCCCGTTACTAGCGGGGGCATACGAGCAGTACTTC.

This rearrangement joins TRBV4-2 to TRBJ1-2; D unresolved. The CDR3 is 19 amino acids. The V end was cut by 1 base, the J end by 2 bases, with 23 bases between. Germline lookup yields CDR1 LGHNA and CDR2 YNFKEQ. CDR3 residues: CASSQVRLEREIINYGYTF. In DNA form, the CDR3 reads TGTGCCAGCAGCCAAGTACGGCTAGAGAGGGAGATAATAAACTATGGCTACACCTTC.

The rearrangement joins TRBV23-1 to TRBJ2-7; D is undetermined. TRBV23-1 is designated an ORF whose function remains uncertain. This CDR3 comprises 16 residues. Trimming took 2 bases from V and 3 from J, leaving 17 bases between them. The CDR3 sequence: CASSQPLTPGGYEQYF. CDR3 coding DNA: TGCGCCAGCAGTCAACCCCTCACGCCCGGCGGCTACGAGCAGTACTTC.

The chain links TRBV18 to TRBJ2-7; 7 bases match TRBD1. With V trimmed by 1 base and J by 7 bases, 4 bases remained unmatched. The CDR3 sequence is 13 residues long. CDR1 and CDR2 (germline): KGHSH, LQKENI. In DNA, the CDR3 is TGTGCCAGCTCACCACAGGGGGCAGGGGAGCAGTACTTC. This encodes CASSPQGAGEQYF.

The chain recombines TRBV11-2 with TRBJ1-1, with D unresolved. CDR1 is SGHAT, CDR2 FQNNGV, per germline. The CDR3 is 13 amino acids. V was trimmed by 2 bases and J by 4 bases, leaving 8 bases between them. The CDR3, as DNA: TGTGCCAGCAGCTTACATCAGACCACTGAAGCTTTCTTT. Its protein product is CASSLHQTTEAFF.

The V call is TRBV11-2, the J call TRBJ1-2, with D possibly TRBD1 on 6 matching bases. V lost 5 bases, J lost 8 bases, and 15 bases lay in between. Germline V gene lookup returns CDR1 SGHAT and CDR2 FQNNGV. The CDR3 is 13 residues long. DNA for the CDR3: TGTGCCAGCAGCCCCCACAGGGTGGGAGGCTACACCTTC. This translates into CASSPHRVGGYTF.

V usage is TRBV18 and J usage is TRBJ1-4, with 9 bases matching TRBD1. Germline-derived CDR1 and CDR2 are KGHSH and LQKENI. Trimming at V came to 5 bases and at J to 10 bases, leaving 8 bases not matched to a gene. The CDR3 runs to 14 residues. CDR3: CASSTDRGEGKLFF. In DNA, the CDR3 is TGTGCCAGCTCAACGGACAGGGGCGAGGGAAAACTGTTTTTT. The full variable domain, its missing parts supplied by reference TRBV18 and TRBJ1-4, is NAGVMQNPRHLVRRRGQEARLRCSPMKGHSHVYWYRQLPEEGLKFMVYLQKENIIDESGMPKERFSAEFPKEGPSILRIQQVVRGDSAAYFCASSTDRGEGKLFFGSGTQLSVL.

V usage is TRBV4-3 and J usage is TRBJ2-6, with D unresolved. Deletions cut 1 base from V and 0 bases from J, with 19 bases between. This CDR3 contains 20 residues. Germline CDR1 is LGHNA and CDR2 is YSLEER. The CDR3 bases are TGCGCCAGCAGCCAAGCTTCCTGGGGTGTCCCCAGCTCTGGGGCCAACGTCCTGACTTTC. Encoded protein: CASSQASWGVPSSGANVLTF.

CDR3 region: CASTQGAGEPGELFF. CDR3 nucleotide sequence: TGTGCCTCGACCCAAGGAGCGGGAGAACCCGGGGAGCTGTTTTTT. The chain recombines TRBV30 with TRBJ2-2; 8 bases match TRBD2. The CDR3 is 15 residues long. Looked up from germline, CDR1 is GTSNPN and CDR2 is SVGIG (reference sequence). V was clipped by 7 bases and J by 6 bases; unmatched bases: 13.